This T cell receptor (beta chain) was recovered during a study of regulatory T cells in long-lasting Graves disease. Study overall: Persistent cases were those of Graves' disease that involved over 5 years of antithyroid drugs with positive TSH receptor antibodies.

Overall study results and limits: Segments TRBV28, TRBJ1-2 and TRBJ2-5 showed preferential usage in persistent disease.

The J segment lost 6 bases and the V segment lost 7 bases, leaving 4 bases of the junction unmatched. This CDR3 has 12 amino acids. Germline V gives CDR1 SGHDT, CDR2 YYEEEE. This clonotype was counted many times. The target antigen is unknown. Library construction for TCR beta used iRepertoire HTBI primers and Arm-PCR of CDR3 regions. From the multiplex PCR reads, TCRdb called clonotypes with MiXCR, one entry per CDR3 protein. The profile shows a few hundred thousand distinct CDR3 sequences, 20% to 25% of them singletons. The time point: persistent/refractory GD, antithyroid drugs over 5 years with positive TRAb. PBMCs provided the RNA from which the TCR library was made. Roughly 9 milliliters of peripheral blood went into EDTA tubes.

This TCR was recovered from a female donor with Graves disease. This sample comprised peripheral blood mononuclear cells (PBMCs), obtained when the disease was refractory, from a patient treated with antithyroid drugs. This chain links TRBV5-6 with TRBJ1-2; 9 bases align to TRBD1. The CDR3 loop is CASWGTGHGYTF. The CDR3 DNA is TGTGCCAGCTGGGGGACAGGGCATGGCTACACCTTC. The variable domain in full, with the rest retrieved from reference TRBV5-6 and TRBJ1-2, is DAGVTQSPTHLIKTRGQQVTLRCSPKSGHDTVSWYQQALGQGPQFIFQYYEEEERQRGNFPDRFSGHQFPNYSSELNVNALLLGDSALYLCASWGTGHGYTFGSGTRLTVV.